Reported below is one T cell receptor beta chain. Its antigen remains unidentified. This entry is derived from a study of T-cell memory formation after mild COVID-19. Study-level background: Each donor largely had its own TCR clusters.

Constant-segment primers were used for 5'RACE, and the resulting TCR alpha and TCR beta cDNA libraries carried sample barcodes and UMIs. MiXCR, run by TCRdb on the 5' RACE reads, gives a single entry per CDR3 protein. Found here are about 400,000 distinct CDR3 sequences, around a quarter of them singletons; the top ten hold around 12%. Findings of the study overall: SARS-CoV-2 specificity was not confirmed for second-wave clones peaking on day 37. In pre-infection memory, a portion of responding clones appeared, which suggested that cross-reactive memory joined.

The TCR sequence derives from an adult woman who had mild COVID-19 (a few samples of this study predate the infection). Cell type and time point are not known. Sequencing input: PBMCs or a T cell subset sorted from them (not recorded which).

The CDR3 region is CAWSAGQGKSYEQYF. The CDR3 bases are TGTGCCTGGAGTGCCGGACAGGGGAAGTCCTACGAGCAGTACTTC. The rearrangement links TRBV30 to TRBJ2-7; the match to TRBD1 covers 9 bases. Germline V CDR1 and CDR2: GTSNPN, SVGIG (reference sequence). CDR3 size: 15 residues. Germline trimming cut 1 base from V and 1 base from J; bases unmatched to any gene: 5.